This TCR beta chain was sequenced for a study of CXCR3-negative and CXCR3-positive naive CD8 T cells. Study as a whole: Summed over all libraries, TRB reads came to about 140 million, with about 1.5 +/- 0.3 million per library.

Germline-derived CDR1 and CDR2 are SQVTM and ANQGSEA. The CDR3 is 14 amino acids. Study-level results: Naive CXCR3-positive cells had TRB CDR3s more hydrophobic than those of CXCR3-negative naive cells. TRBV-TRBJ usage was alike in naive CXCR3-negative and CXCR3-positive cells but differed in memory cells.

Comments on this clonotype: Antigen: not known.

All TRB cDNA libraries came from 5' RACE performed with UMI labels. With the 5' RACE reads reprocessed, TCRdb shows one record per CDR3 protein and no DNA. In all, the sample yields 120,000 or so distinct CDR3 sequences. This receptor was identified in a human donor in good health. Some clones in this sample may be carry-over from other donors' samples. The sequencing sample was made of naive CXCR3+ CD8+ T cells from blood. Stated subset: CD45RO-CCR7+CD27+CD95- naive CD8+ T cells expressing CXCR3 (TNR3+). The rearrangement links TRBV29-1 to TRBJ2-5; checking the TCRdb D call of TRBD2 is not possible without DNA. This CDR3 is CSVEGASGEETQYF.